One and the same sample provided the 30 T cell receptor beta chains below, sequenced in a study of T cell clusters in autoimmune cytopenias (dated by TCRdb to the late 2010s). These reads were obtained on an Illumina MiSeq. TRB rearrangements were amplified by multiplex PCR following a touch-down protocol, with the TRB-A and TRB-B primer pools mixed in one tube. The reads went through TCRdb reprocessing, and each CDR3 protein sequence gets one entry with no DNA. The sample's own table lists approximately 11,000 distinct CDR3 sequences. The biggest ten clones account for around a third of the sample. For each sample, TRB amplification used approximately 230 ng of peripheral blood genomic DNA, equal to about 37,000 genome equivalents. In addition, the sample was reused for a study of T cell repertoires in aging, cancer and after chemotherapy.

The sequencing input was peripheral blood. The source of these receptors is a human donor in good health.

The genes are TRBV6-1 and TRBJ1-4; TCRdb selects TRBD1, and the lack of DNA leaves this call unchecked. CDR3 size: 15 residues. Germline V gene data show CDR1 as MNHNS and CDR2 as SASEGT. This chain's CDR3 is CASSEVDGTGEKLFF.

The chain has TRBV29-1 and TRBJ2-7. Germline V gene lookup returns CDR1 SQVTM and CDR2 ANQGSEA. The CDR3 totals 13 residues. The CDR3 loop is CSVAKQPTYEQYF.

This clonotype is labeled medium-sized based on frequency. The rearrangement links TRBV19 to TRBJ2-2; TCRdb returns TRBD1, unconfirmable since there is no DNA. CDR1 is LNHDA, CDR2 SQIVND, per germline (reference sequence). This CDR3 has 15 amino acids. CDR3 residues: CASSTDLQGAGELFF.

The chain recombines TRBV27 with TRBJ2-2; TCRdb designates TRBD1, a call that cannot be tested without DNA. This CDR3 comprises 17 residues. From germline, CDR1 is MNHEY and CDR2 SMNVEV (reference sequence). The chain's CDR3 is CASSFSGTGANTGELFF.

The chain couples TRBV6-2 or TRBV6-3 to TRBJ2-7; there is no DNA to check the TCRdb D call of TRBD1. Germline V gene sequence: CDR1 MNHEY, CDR2 SVGEGT. There are 15 residues in the CDR3. The CDR3 loop reads CASSYGGTISYEQYF.

The gene calls are TRBV5-4 and TRBJ2-3. The CDR3 loop spans 13 amino acids. The V gene's germline CDR1 is SGHNT and CDR2 YYREEE (reference sequence). CDR3 protein: CASSTPLTGTQYF.

This chain connects TRBV5-4 to TRBJ2-7; TCRdb lists TRBD1, though no DNA is available to test this call. The V gene's germline CDR1 is SGHNT and CDR2 YYREEE (reference sequence). This CDR3 contains 11 residues. The CDR3 sequence is CASSQGYEQYF.

The chain recombines TRBV12-3 or TRBV12-4 with TRBJ2-5; absent DNA, TCRdb's TRBD2 call cannot be checked. The CDR3 sequence is 15 residues long. The CDR3 spells CASSFGRVLQETQYF.

V usage is TRBV12-3 or TRBV12-4 and J usage is TRBJ1-5. The CDR3 is made up of 14 amino acids. This chain's CDR3 is CASSLLYSNQPQHF.

This clonotype is medium-sized (0.01 to 0.1%) by frequency. The chain couples TRBV29-1 to TRBJ2-7; absent DNA, TCRdb's TRBD1 call cannot be checked. From germline, CDR1 is SQVTM and CDR2 ANQGSEA. The CDR3 loop spans 14 amino acids. The CDR3 is CSVDGGTGTYEQYF.

The V gene is TRBV6-2 or TRBV6-3, the J gene TRBJ2-7. This CDR3 is built from 13 residues. Germline V lookup: CDR1 MNHEY, CDR2 SVGEGT. The chain's CDR3 is CASSYDVNYEQYF.

The chain carries TRBV27 and TRBJ2-3; TCRdb's D call, TRBD2, is unchecked because there is no DNA. CDR3 length: 17 amino acids. The germline CDR1 and CDR2 sequences are MNHEY and SMNVEV (reference sequence). The chain's CDR3 is CASSPPGLAGGEDTQYF.

Judged by frequency, this clonotype is medium-sized. The gene calls are TRBV29-1 and TRBJ2-3. The CDR3 covers 13 residues. The V gene's germline CDR1 is SQVTM and CDR2 ANQGSEA. CDR3 region: CSVHRDEADTQYF.

This chain links TRBV12-3 or TRBV12-4 with TRBJ1-5; TCRdb's assignment of TRBD1 cannot be checked, as there is no DNA. There are 14 residues in the CDR3. The CDR3 sequence is CASSLLQGTQPQHF.

This clonotype is labeled medium-sized based on frequency. The rearrangement joins TRBV27 to TRBJ2-7; TCRdb outputs TRBD2, but without DNA this stays unchecked. The CDR3 extends over 14 amino acids. CDR1 is MNHEY, CDR2 SMNVEV, per germline (reference sequence). CDR3 in amino acids: CASSSGLAGAEQYF.

This chain connects TRBV5-1 to TRBJ2-2; TCRdb proposes TRBD1, but this gene call is untestable without DNA. CDR1 is SGHRS and CDR2 is YFSETQ in the germline V gene. The CDR3 runs 14 residues. This CDR3 reads CASTDRGDTGELFF.

The CDR3 region is CASSFGGVGGQRDHEQYF. The genes are TRBV27 and TRBJ2-7; TCRdb calls TRBD1, which cannot be checked without DNA. This CDR3 has 18 residues. CDR1 is MNHEY, CDR2 SMNVEV, per germline (reference sequence).

The chain is built from TRBV5-6 and TRBJ2-4; TCRdb indicates TRBD2, and absent DNA this call remains unverified. The CDR3 sequence is 14 residues long. Per germline, CDR1 SGHDT and CDR2 YYEEEE. The CDR3 protein is CASSFGGSVDIQYF.

V usage is TRBV19 and J usage is TRBJ2-3; TCRdb outputs TRBD1, but without DNA this stays unchecked. CDR3 length: 15 residues. Germline V CDR1 and CDR2: LNHDA, SQIVND (reference sequence). This chain's CDR3 is CASSGQASSTDTQYF.

This sequence joins TRBV27 and TRBJ2-1. CDR1 is MNHEY, CDR2 SMNVEV, per germline (reference sequence). The CDR3 runs 12 residues. The CDR3: CASSETYNEQFF.

The rearrangement uses TRBV27 and TRBJ2-7; the D call of TRBD2 rests on TCRdb alone, since no DNA is present to check it. CDR3 length: 13 residues. Germline values: CDR1 MNHEY, CDR2 SMNVEV (reference sequence). This CDR3 reads CASRPGLAYEQYF.

The V call is TRBV6-4, the J call TRBJ2-3; TCRdb proposes TRBD1, but this gene call is untestable without DNA. The CDR3 is 16 residues long. CDR1 and CDR2 from the germline V gene are MRHNA and SNTAGT. The chain's CDR3 is CASSDSGGSGTDTQYF.

The rearrangement joins TRBV29-1 to TRBJ1-1; TCRdb's D gene call, TRBD1, goes unchecked for lack of DNA. The CDR3 loop spans 12 amino acids. The germline V gene encodes CDR1 SQVTM and CDR2 ANQGSEA. The CDR3 spells CSALTQNTEAFF.

The chain combines TRBV6-5 with TRBJ2-2; there is no DNA to check the TCRdb D call of TRBD1. This CDR3 region has 16 residues. The germline V gene has CDR1 MNHEY and CDR2 SVGAGI. This CDR3 reads CASSYGRGDYTGELFF.

This clonotype is deemed medium-sized by its frequency. The chain links TRBV29-1 to TRBJ2-7; the D gene TCRdb calls, TRBD1, cannot be checked with no DNA. The V gene's germline CDR1 is SQVTM and CDR2 ANQGSEA. The CDR3 is 12 residues long. The CDR3 spells CSARDREYEQYF.

V usage is TRBV12-3 or TRBV12-4 and J usage is TRBJ2-7; TCRdb indicates TRBD1, and absent DNA this call remains unverified. The CDR3 is made up of 16 amino acids. Here the CDR3 reads CASSADLGPPRNEQYF.

The J gene is TRBJ2-1, the V gene TRBV27; TCRdb picks TRBD1, but there is no DNA to check that call. The CDR3 has 14 amino acids. The germline V gene encodes CDR1 MNHEY and CDR2 SMNVEV (reference sequence). The CDR3 loop reads CASSPLGDYNEQFF.

This chain links TRBV19 with TRBJ2-7; TCRdb selects TRBD2, and the lack of DNA leaves this call unchecked. CDR3 length: 12 residues. From germline, CDR1 is LNHDA and CDR2 SQIVND (reference sequence). The CDR3 protein is CASAAGGYEQYF.

The rearrangement joins TRBV13 to TRBJ2-7; the D call of TRBD1 rests on TCRdb alone, since no DNA is present to check it. The germline gives CDR1 PRHDT, CDR2 FYEKMQ (reference sequence). CDR3 length: 14 residues. CDR3 sequence: CASSLIGGVYEQYF.

This chain connects TRBV30 to TRBJ1-6; checking the TCRdb D call of TRBD1 is not possible without DNA. The CDR3 runs 15 residues. Germline V gene sequence: CDR1 GTSNPN, CDR2 SVGIG (reference sequence). The CDR3 reads CACQPRGQNNSPLHF.